A single sample is the source of the 9 T cell receptor beta chains below, sequenced in a study of blood T cell repertoires in COVID-19. Profiled with immunoSEQ multiplex PCR; TCRdb holds only in-frame clones, not every one. Found here are fewer than 350,000 clones, about 85% of them singletons; the top ten hold roughly 2.6%. The sequenced sample was PBMCs or T cells enriched from blood (not recorded which). These TCRs come from a woman between 50 and 59 years old who had recovered from COVID-19.

This clone is a singleton in its sample. The chain recombines TRBV5-1 with TRBJ2-1, with 12 bases matching TRBD1. J was trimmed by 8 bases and V by 1 base; bases with no gene match: 16. This CDR3 has 19 residues. Germline V gives CDR1 SGHRS, CDR2 YFSETQ. This chain's CDR3 is CASSLQVSNRDRGHHEQFF. DNA of the CDR3: TGCGCCAGCAGCTTGCAGGTTTCTAATCGGGACAGGGGGCATCATGAGCAGTTCTTC.

The chain couples TRBV6-5 to TRBJ2-5; weak D call: TRBD1 (6 bases). Trimming took 6 bases from V and 1 from J, leaving 9 bases between them. Germline CDR1 is MNHEY and CDR2 is SVGAGI. The CDR3 is 13 residues long. CDR3 DNA: TGTGCCAGCAGGGACAGCGGCCAAGAGACCCAGTACTTC. Encoded protein: CASRDSGQETQYF.

This clone occurred a few times. The chain has TRBV11-1 and TRBJ1-5, with a tentative D call TRBD1 (5 bases). CDR3 length: 14 residues. With 4 bases removed from V and 5 bases from J, the gap between germline ends came to 12 bases. In germline, CDR1 is SGHAT, CDR2 FQDESV (reference sequence). The DNA of the CDR3 is TGTGCCAGCAGCTCCGGAGGGGATGATCAGCCCCAGCATTTT. This gives the protein CASSSGGDDQPQHF.

This sequence joins TRBV4-2 and TRBJ1-2; D is unclear. The CDR3 consists of 16 residues. Trimming removed 0 bases at V and 2 bases at J, with 13 bases between. Germline V gives CDR1 LGHNA, CDR2 YNFKEQ. The CDR3 loop is CASSQDRGASNYGYTF. The CDR3 DNA is TGTGCCAGCAGCCAAGATCGTGGAGCCTCCAACTATGGCTACACCTTC.

This chain joins TRBV4-1 and TRBJ1-2; 7 bases are a match to TRBD1. The germline gives CDR1 MGHRA, CDR2 YSYEKL. V shed 2 bases and J 7 bases; nucleotides not matched to a gene: 4. The CDR3 consists of 13 residues. CDR3 sequence: CASSQTNRGGYTF. The CDR3, as DNA: TGCGCCAGCAGCCAAACCAACAGGGGTGGCTACACCTTC.

This clone was counted a single time. This chain connects TRBV30 to TRBJ1-6; tentative D call: TRBD1 (5 bases). The germline V gene has CDR1 GTSNPN and CDR2 SVGIG (reference sequence). The V and J ends lost 3 bases and 10 bases respectively, with 10 bases between them. CDR3 size: 12 residues. The CDR3 protein is CAWRVTESPLHF. CDR3 DNA: TGTGCCTGGAGGGTGACAGAATCACCCCTCCACTTT.

This clone has just a few counts. The chain joins TRBV7-8 to TRBJ2-7; 7 nucleotides line up with TRBD1. J was trimmed by 2 bases and V by 6 bases; bases with no gene match: 10. Germline CDR1 reads SGHVS; CDR2 reads FQNEAQ. The CDR3 extends over 15 amino acids. CDR3 amino acids: CASSYDREFAYEQYF. The CDR3 coding sequence is TGTGCCAGCAGTTATGACAGGGAGTTTGCCTACGAGCAGTACTTC.

This chain connects TRBV5-1 to TRBJ1-5; TRBD1 is a possible D gene (6 bases). The CDR3 is made up of 14 amino acids. V was pared by 0 bases and J by 7 bases, with 11 bases between. The germline CDR1 and CDR2 sequences are SGHRS and YFSETQ. CDR3: CASSLALGGQPQHF. CDR3 in DNA: TGCGCCAGCAGCTTGGCCTTAGGGGGACAGCCCCAGCATTTT.

The genes are TRBV5-6 and TRBJ2-3, with TRBD2 matching 9 bases. Germline CDR1 is SGHDT and CDR2 is YYEEEE. The CDR3 consists of 15 residues. V lost 1 base, J lost 3 bases, and 3 bases stayed unmatched. The CDR3, as DNA: TGTGCCAGCAGCTTGCCGGCGGGGGGGACAGATACGCAGTATTTT. Translated, it gives CASSLPAGGTDTQYF.